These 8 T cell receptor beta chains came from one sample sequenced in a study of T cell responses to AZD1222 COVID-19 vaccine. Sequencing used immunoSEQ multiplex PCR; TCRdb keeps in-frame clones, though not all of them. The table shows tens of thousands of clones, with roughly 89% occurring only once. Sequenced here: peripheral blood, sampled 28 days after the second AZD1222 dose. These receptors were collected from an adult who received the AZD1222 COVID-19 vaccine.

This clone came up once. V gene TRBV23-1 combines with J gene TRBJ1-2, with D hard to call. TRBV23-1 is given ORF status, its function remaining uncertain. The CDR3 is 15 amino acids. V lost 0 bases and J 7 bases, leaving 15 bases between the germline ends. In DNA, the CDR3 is TGCGCCAGCAGTCAATCGGTAGGAGGCTTCGGTGGCTACACCTTC. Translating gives CASSQSVGGFGGYTF.

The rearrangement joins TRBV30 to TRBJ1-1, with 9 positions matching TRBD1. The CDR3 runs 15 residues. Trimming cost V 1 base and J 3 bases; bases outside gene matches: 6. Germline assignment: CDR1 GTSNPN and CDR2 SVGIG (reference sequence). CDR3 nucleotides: TGTGCCTGGAGTGACCTGGGACAGGGTGACACTGAAGCTTTCTTT. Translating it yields CAWSDLGQGDTEAFF.

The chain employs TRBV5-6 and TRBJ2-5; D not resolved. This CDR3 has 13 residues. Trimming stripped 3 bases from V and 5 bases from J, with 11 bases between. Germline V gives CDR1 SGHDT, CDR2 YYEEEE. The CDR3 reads CASSSGPSETQYF. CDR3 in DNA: TGTGCCAGCAGCTCGGGCCCTTCCGAGACCCAGTACTTC.

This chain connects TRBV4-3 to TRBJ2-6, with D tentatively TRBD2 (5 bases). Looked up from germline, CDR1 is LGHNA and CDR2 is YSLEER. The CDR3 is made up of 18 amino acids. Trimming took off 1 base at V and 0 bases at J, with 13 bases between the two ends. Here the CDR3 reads CASSQGSGPSSGANVLTF. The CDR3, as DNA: TGCGCCAGCAGCCAAGGAAGCGGACCGAGCTCTGGGGCCAACGTCCTGACTTTC.

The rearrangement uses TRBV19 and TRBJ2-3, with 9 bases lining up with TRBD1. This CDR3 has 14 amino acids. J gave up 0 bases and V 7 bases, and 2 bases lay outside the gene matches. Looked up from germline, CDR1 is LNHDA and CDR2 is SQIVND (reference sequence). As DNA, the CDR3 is TGTGCCAGTAAGACAGGGGGAAGCACAGATACGCAGTATTTT. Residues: CASKTGGSTDTQYF.

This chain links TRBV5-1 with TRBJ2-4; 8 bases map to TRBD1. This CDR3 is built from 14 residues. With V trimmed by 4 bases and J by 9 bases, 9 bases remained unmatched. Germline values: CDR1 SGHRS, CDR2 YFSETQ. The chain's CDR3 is CASSPDREGGIQYF. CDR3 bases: TGCGCCAGCAGCCCGGACAGGGAAGGGGGCATTCAGTACTTC.

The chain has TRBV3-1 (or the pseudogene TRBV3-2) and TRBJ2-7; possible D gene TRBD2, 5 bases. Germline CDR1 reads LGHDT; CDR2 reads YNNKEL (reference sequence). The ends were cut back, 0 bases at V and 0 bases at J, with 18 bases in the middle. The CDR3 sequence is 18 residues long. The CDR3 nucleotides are TGTGCCAGCAGCCAAGATATTAGCGCGTGGACGGACTCCTACGAGCAGTACTTC. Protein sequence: CASSQDISAWTDSYEQYF.

As DNA, the CDR3 is TGTGCCAGCAGCAGGGGGTACCAAGAGACCCAGTACTTC. Protein product: CASSRGYQETQYF. The V gene is TRBV21-1, the J gene TRBJ2-5. TRBV21-1 is a listed pseudogene. The CDR3 is 13 residues long.